The source of this T cell receptor (beta chain) is a study of beta chain features in type 1 diabetes. Investigators reverse transcribed all isolated RNA, so they sequenced expressed TCRB transcripts. TCRdb's table, derived via immunoSEQ multiplex PCR, lists solely in-frame clones and lacks some. The data hold approximately 27,000 clones, with about 49% observed a single time. Donors underwent one heparinised blood draw, about 110 mL on average. Purity of each sorted population was above 95%. Note on this clone: Its target is not known.

J lost 1 base, V lost 4 bases, and 8 bases had no gene match. Per germline, CDR1 SGHDT and CDR2 YYEEEE. The CDR3 length is 17 residues. Study-wide results and caveats: Type 1 diabetes patients showed a moderate but significant shortening of TCRB CDR3s in all four CD4+ subsets.

The chain couples TRBV5-6 to TRBJ2-1, with 10 bases identical to TRBD1. This receptor was obtained from a man younger than 40 with type 1 diabetes. Sequencing was carried out using stem cell memory CD4+ T cells from blood. The CDR3 DNA is TGTGCCAGCAGCGGGACCGGGACAGGGGTTTCCTACAATGAGCAGTTCTTC. Translating gives CASSGTGTGVSYNEQFF. Complete variable domain (other parts from reference TRBV5-6 and TRBJ2-1): DAGVTQSPTHLIKTRGQQVTLRCSPKSGHDTVSWYQQALGQGPQFIFQYYEEEERQRGNFPDRFSGHQFPNYSSELNVNALLLGDSALYLCASSGTGTGVSYNEQFFGPGTRLTVL.